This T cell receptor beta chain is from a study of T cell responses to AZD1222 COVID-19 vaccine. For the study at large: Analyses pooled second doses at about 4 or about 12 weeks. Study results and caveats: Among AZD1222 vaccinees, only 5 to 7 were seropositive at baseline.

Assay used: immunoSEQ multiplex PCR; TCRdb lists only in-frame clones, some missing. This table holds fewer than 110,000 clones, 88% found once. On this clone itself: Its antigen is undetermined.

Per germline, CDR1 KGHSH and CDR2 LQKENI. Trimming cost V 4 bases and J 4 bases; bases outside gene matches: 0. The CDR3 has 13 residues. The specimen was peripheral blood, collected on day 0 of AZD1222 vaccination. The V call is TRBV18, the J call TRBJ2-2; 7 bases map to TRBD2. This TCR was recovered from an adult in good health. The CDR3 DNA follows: TGTGCCAGCTCACGGGAGGGCACCGGGGAGCTGTTTTTT. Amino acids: CASSREGTGELFF.